This T cell receptor (beta chain) was sequenced for a study of T cell responses to AZD1222 COVID-19 vaccine. General study findings and limits: Most donors were white British, females outnumbered males, and clonal diversity was possibly underestimated.

Germline V lookup: CDR1 SEHNR, CDR2 FQNEAQ (reference sequence). The CDR3 length is 15 residues. V shed 4 bases and J shed 1 base, with 12 bases lying between them. As regards this clone: Its matching antigen is unknown.

Using immunoSEQ multiplex PCR, the repertoire was profiled, and TCRdb retains in-frame clones only, with some absent. Seen here are roughly 110,000 clones, approximately 87% observed once, and the top ten hold approximately 12%. The chain links TRBV7-9 to TRBJ2-3; D could derive from TRBD1 or TRBD2 (5 bases each). The receptor's source is an adult in good health. Sequenced here: peripheral blood, sampled on day 0 of AZD1222 vaccination. The CDR3 bases are TGTGCCAGCAGCTCTTTGGGGGATGGCACAGATACGCAGTATTTT. Its translation is CASSSLGDGTDTQYF.